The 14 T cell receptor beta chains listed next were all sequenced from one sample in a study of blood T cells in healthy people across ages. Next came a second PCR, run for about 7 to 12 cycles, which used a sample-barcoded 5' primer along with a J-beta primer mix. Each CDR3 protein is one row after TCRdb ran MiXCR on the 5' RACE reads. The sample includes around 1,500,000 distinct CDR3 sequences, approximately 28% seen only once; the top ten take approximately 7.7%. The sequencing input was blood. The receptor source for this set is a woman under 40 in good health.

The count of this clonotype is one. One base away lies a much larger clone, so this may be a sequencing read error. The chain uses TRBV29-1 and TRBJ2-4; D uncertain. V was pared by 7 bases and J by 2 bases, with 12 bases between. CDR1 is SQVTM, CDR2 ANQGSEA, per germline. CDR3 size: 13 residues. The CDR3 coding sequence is TGCAGCGGTACCCGGAGACCCAAAAACATTCAGTACTTC. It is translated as CSGTRRPKNIQYF.

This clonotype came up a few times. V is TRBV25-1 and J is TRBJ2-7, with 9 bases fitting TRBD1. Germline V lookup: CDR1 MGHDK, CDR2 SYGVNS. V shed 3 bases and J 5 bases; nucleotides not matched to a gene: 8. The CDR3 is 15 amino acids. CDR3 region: CASSELGQGVDEQYF. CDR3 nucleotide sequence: TGTGCCAGCAGTGAGTTGGGACAGGGTGTCGACGAGCAGTACTTC.

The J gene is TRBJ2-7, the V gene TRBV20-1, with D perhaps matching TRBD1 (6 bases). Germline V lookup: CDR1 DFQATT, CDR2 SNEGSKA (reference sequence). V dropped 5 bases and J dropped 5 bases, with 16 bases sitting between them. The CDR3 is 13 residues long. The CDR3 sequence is CSALRGGHHEQYF. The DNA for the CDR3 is TGCAGTGCTCTCCGAGGGGGTCACCACGAGCAGTACTTC.

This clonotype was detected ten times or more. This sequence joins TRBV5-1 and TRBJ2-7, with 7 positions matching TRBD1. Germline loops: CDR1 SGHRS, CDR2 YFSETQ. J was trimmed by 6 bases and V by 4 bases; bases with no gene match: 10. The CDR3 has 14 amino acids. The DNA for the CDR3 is TGCGCCAGCAGCGCCGTCCAGGGGGAAATCGAGCAGTACTTC. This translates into CASSAVQGEIEQYF.

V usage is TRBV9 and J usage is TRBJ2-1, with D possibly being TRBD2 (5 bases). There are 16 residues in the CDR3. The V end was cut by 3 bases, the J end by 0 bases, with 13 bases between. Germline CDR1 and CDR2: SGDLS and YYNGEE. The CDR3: CASSETGDLSYNEQFF. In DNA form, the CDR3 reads TGTGCCAGCAGCGAGACCGGGGATCTCTCCTACAATGAGCAGTTCTTC.

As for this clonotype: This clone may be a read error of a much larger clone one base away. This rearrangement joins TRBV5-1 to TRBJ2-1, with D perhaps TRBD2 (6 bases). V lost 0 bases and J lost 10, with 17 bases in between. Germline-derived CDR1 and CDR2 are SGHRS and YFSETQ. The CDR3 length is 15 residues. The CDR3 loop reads CASSLEGGASSEQFF. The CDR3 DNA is TGCGCCAGCAGCTTGGAAGGAGGGGCTAGTTCCGAGCAGTTCTTC. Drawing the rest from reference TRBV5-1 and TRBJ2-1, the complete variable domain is KAGVTQTPRYLIKTRGQQVTLSCSPISGHRSVSWYQQTPGQGLQFLFEYFSETQRNKGNFPGRFSGRQFSNSRSEMNVSTLELGDSALYLCASSLEGGASSEQFFGPGTRLTVL.

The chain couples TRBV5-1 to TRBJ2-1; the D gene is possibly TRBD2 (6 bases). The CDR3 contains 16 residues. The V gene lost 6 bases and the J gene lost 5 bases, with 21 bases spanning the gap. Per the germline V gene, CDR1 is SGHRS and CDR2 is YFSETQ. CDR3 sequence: CASNVGAGSRDNEQFF. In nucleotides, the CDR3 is TGCGCCAGCAACGTTGGTGCGGGGTCACGGGACAATGAGCAGTTCTTC.

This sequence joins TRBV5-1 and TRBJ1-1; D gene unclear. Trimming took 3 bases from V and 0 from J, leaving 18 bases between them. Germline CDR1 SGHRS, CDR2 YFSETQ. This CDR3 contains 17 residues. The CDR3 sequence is CASSSPGEGSVNTEAFF. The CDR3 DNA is TGCGCCAGCAGCTCCCCCGGCGAGGGATCGGTGAACACTGAAGCTTTCTTT. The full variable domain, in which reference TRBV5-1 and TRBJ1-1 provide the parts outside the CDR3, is KAGVTQTPRYLIKTRGQQVTLSCSPISGHRSVSWYQQTPGQGLQFLFEYFSETQRNKGNFPGRFSGRQFSNSRSEMNVSTLELGDSALYLCASSSPGEGSVNTEAFFGQGTRLTVV.

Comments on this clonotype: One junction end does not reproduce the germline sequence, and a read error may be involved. CDR3 bases: TGTGCCGGCAGCCTGGGGGGGCGCGGAGCTTTCTTT. Amino acid sequence: CAGSLGGRGAFF. The V call is TRBV3-1, the J call TRBJ1-1; perhaps TRBD1 as D (6 bases). The CDR3 is made up of 12 amino acids. Germline V CDR1 and CDR2: LGHDT, YNNKEL (reference sequence).

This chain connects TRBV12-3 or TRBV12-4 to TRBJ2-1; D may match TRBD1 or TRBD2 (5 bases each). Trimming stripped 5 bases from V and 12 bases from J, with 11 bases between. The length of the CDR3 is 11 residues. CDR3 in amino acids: CASSPGPRQFF. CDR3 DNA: TGTGCCAGCAGTCCGGGACCACGGCAGTTCTTC.

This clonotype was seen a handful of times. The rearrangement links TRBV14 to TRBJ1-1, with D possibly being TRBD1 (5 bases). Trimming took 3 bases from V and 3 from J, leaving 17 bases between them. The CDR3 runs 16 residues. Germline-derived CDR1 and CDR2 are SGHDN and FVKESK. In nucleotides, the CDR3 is TGTGCCAGCAGCCACAGGGTTGGGAATCTGGACACTGAAGCTTTCTTT. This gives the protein CASSHRVGNLDTEAFF. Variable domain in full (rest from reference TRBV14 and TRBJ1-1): EAGVTQFPSHSVIEKGQTVTLRCDPISGHDNLYWYRRVMGKEIKFLLHFVKESKQDESGMPNNRFLAERTGGTYSTLKVQPAELEDSGVYFCASSHRVGNLDTEAFFGQGTRLTVV.

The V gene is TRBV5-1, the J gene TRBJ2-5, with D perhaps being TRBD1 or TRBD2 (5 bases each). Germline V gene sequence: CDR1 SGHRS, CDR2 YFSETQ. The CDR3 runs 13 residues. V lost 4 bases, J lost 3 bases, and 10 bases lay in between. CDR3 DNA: TGCGCCAGCAGCCCTATGGGGGAAGAGACCCAGTACTTC. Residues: CASSPMGEETQYF.

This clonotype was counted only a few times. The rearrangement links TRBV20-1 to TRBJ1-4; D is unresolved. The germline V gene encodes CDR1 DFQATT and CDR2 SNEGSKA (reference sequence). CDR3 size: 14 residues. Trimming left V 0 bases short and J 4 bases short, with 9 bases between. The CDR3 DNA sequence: TGCAGTGCTAGAGAAGGAGGGAATAATGAAAAACTGTTTTTT. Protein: CSAREGGNNEKLFF.

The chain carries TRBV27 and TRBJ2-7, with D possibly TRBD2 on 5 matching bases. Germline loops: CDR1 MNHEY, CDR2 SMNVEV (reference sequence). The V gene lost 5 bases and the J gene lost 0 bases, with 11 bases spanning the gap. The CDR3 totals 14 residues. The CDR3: CASSTGSLSYEQYF. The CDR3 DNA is TGTGCCAGCAGTACGGGGTCTCTCTCCTACGAGCAGTACTTC.